Each of the 15 T cell receptor beta chains below was sequenced from the same sample in a study of early T cells in non-severe SARS-CoV-2 infection. TCRdb processed the 5' RACE reads anew with MiXCR; each CDR3 protein has one entry. The sample lists 25,000 to 35,000 distinct CDR3 sequences, under 5.5% occurring once. The source material was whole blood, sampled at baseline. The receptors were gathered from an adult who was a healthcare worker with PCR-confirmed SARS-CoV-2 infection or an uninfected control (not recorded which).

This clonotype was counted at least ten times. This rearrangement joins TRBV7-3 to TRBJ2-7, with D perhaps matching TRBD2 (6 bases). The CDR3 length is 13 residues. Trimming took 3 bases from V and 5 from J, leaving 11 bases between them. Per the germline V gene, CDR1 is SGHTA and CDR2 is FQGTGA. This CDR3 reads CASSLGGADEQYF. The CDR3 DNA is TGTGCCAGCAGCTTGGGAGGAGCCGACGAGCAGTACTTC.

J is TRBJ2-5 and V is TRBV11-2, with TRBD2 matching 9 bases. This CDR3 contains 17 residues. The V gene end was trimmed by 5 bases and the J gene end by 5 bases; junction bases not matched to a gene: 15. CDR1 is SGHAT, CDR2 FQNNGV, per germline. CDR3 coding DNA: TGTGCCAGCAGCAGAGGGGCTAGCGGGGCCAGCGGGGAGACCCAGTACTTC. This translates into CASSRGASGASGETQYF.

This clonotype has at least ten counts. V usage is TRBV28 and J usage is TRBJ2-7, with D unclear. This CDR3 comprises 12 residues. CDR1 MDHEN and CDR2 SYDVKM come from the germline V gene. The V end lost 8 bases, the J end lost 6 bases, and 14 bases lay between the germline ends. CDR3 DNA: TGTGCCAGCGAAAACGGGTGGGGCGAGCAGTACTTC. Protein product: CASENGWGEQYF.

This clonotype was observed at least ten times. V and J are TRBV9 and TRBJ1-4; D possibly corresponds to TRBD1 (6 bases). Per germline, CDR1 SGDLS and CDR2 YYNGEE. The V and J ends lost 2 bases and 6 bases respectively, with 11 bases between them. The CDR3 covers 14 residues. CDR3 bases: TGTGCCAGCAGCGTCGGCAGGGGAGATGAAAAACTGTTTTTT. This translates into CASSVGRGDEKLFF.

This clonotype has a count of ten or more. The chain has TRBV4-1 and TRBJ2-7; 11 bases are a match to TRBD2. V lost 0 bases to trimming and J lost 0 bases; unmatched junction nucleotides: 10. Germline V lookup: CDR1 MGHRA, CDR2 YSYEKL. This CDR3 is built from 19 residues. CDR3 loop: CASSQEPASGRPNSYEQYF. As DNA, the CDR3 is TGCGCCAGCAGCCAAGAGCCGGCTAGCGGGAGGCCCAACTCCTACGAGCAGTACTTC.

Ten or more counts support this clonotype. The chain uses TRBV5-1 and TRBJ2-5; weak D call: TRBD1 (6 bases). V was trimmed by 5 bases and J by 2 bases, leaving 16 bases between them. This CDR3 has 15 amino acids. Germline CDR1 reads SGHRS; CDR2 reads YFSETQ. The CDR3 DNA reads TGCGCCAGCAGTACACCGGGACAATCACAAGAGACCCAGTACTTC. It yields the protein CASSTPGQSQETQYF.

In its sample, this clonotype was seen many times. This rearrangement joins TRBV6-1 to TRBJ2-4, with D possibly matching TRBD2 (5 bases). Germline loops: CDR1 MNHNS, CDR2 SASEGT. CDR3 length: 12 residues. V shed 6 bases and J shed 11 bases, with 14 bases lying between them. The CDR3 region has the DNA TGTGCCAGCAGATTGGAGGCAGCCGTTCAGTACTTC. It specifies CASRLEAAVQYF.

The table lists this clonotype with many counts. The V gene is TRBV7-2, the J gene TRBJ2-3; 7 positions match TRBD2. Germline lookup yields CDR1 SGHTA and CDR2 FQGNSA. V lost 2 bases to trimming and J lost 2 bases; unmatched junction nucleotides: 4. The length of the CDR3 is 15 residues. DNA of the CDR3: TGTGCCAGCAGCTTATCGGGACTAACCACAGATACGCAGTATTTT. As protein: CASSLSGLTTDTQYF.

This clonotype was seen many times. This chain uses TRBV6-1 with TRBJ1-2; D perhaps matches TRBD1 (6 bases). The CDR3 totals 16 residues. The germline gives CDR1 MNHNS, CDR2 SASEGT. Trimming removed 5 bases at V and 8 bases at J, with 24 bases between. The CDR3 sequence: CASSSAIIQGGKGYTF. CDR3 nucleotide sequence: TGTGCCAGCAGTTCAGCTATTATACAGGGCGGCAAAGGCTACACCTTC.

This clonotype was observed at least ten times. The chain carries TRBV10-3 and TRBJ2-3, with no clear D. This CDR3 comprises 12 residues. The V end was cut by 3 bases, the J end by 6 bases, with 7 bases between. Germline CDR1 is ENHRY and CDR2 is SYGVKD. Here the CDR3 DNA reads TGTGCCATCAGTGATTACAGTGATACGCAGTATTTT. Protein sequence: CAISDYSDTQYF.

At least ten counts were recorded for this clonotype. The gene calls are TRBV5-1 and TRBJ2-2; D is possibly TRBD2 (6 bases). The germline CDR1 and CDR2 sequences are SGHRS and YFSETQ. This CDR3 has 17 residues. V was pared by 0 bases and J by 2 bases, with 14 bases between. CDR3 protein: CASSLVPGLINTGELFF. The CDR3 bases are TGCGCCAGCAGCTTGGTACCGGGACTGATTAACACCGGGGAGCTGTTTTTT.

By frequency in the sample, this clonotype is medium-sized. The chain links TRBV9 to TRBJ2-1; 7 bases map to TRBD2. There are 15 residues in the CDR3. The V gene end was trimmed by 3 bases and the J gene end by 7 bases; junction bases not matched to a gene: 10. CDR1 SGDLS and CDR2 YYNGEE come from the germline V gene. CDR3 residues: CASSAGLPPGNEQFF. The CDR3 bases are TGTGCCAGCAGCGCGGGACTACCTCCGGGGAATGAGCAGTTCTTC. Complete variable domain (other parts from reference TRBV9 and TRBJ2-1): DSGVTQTPKHLITATGQRVTLRCSPRSGDLSVYWYQQSLDQGLQFLIQYYNGEERAKGNILERFSAQQFPDLHSELNLSSLELGDSALYFCASSAGLPPGNEQFFGPGTRLTVL.

To note about this clonotype: With a much larger clone just one base away, this may be a read error. This CDR3 is CATSKMGPEQKTQYF. The CDR3 DNA sequence: TGTGCCACCAGTAAAATGGGACCTGAGCAAAAGACCCAGTACTTC. The chain uses TRBV15 and TRBJ2-5; D assignment may be TRBD1 or TRBD2 (5 bases each). The CDR3 contains 15 residues. V lost 6 bases and J lost 6, with 20 bases in between. Germline CDR1 and CDR2: LNHNV and YYDKDF (reference sequence).

Concerning this clonotype: This could be a read error, since a much larger clone is one nucleotide away. V and J are TRBV27 and TRBJ2-1, with 15 bases fitting TRBD2. V lost 2 bases, J lost 8 bases, and 10 bases stayed unmatched. The CDR3 is made up of 18 amino acids. Germline V lookup: CDR1 MNHEY, CDR2 SMNVEV (reference sequence). CDR3 sequence: CASSLPTSGLAGGDEQFF. CDR3 bases: TGTGCCAGCAGTTTACCCACTTCGGGACTAGCGGGGGGCGATGAGCAGTTCTTC.

This clonotype was seen repeatedly, ten times or more. The V gene is TRBV6-5, the J gene TRBJ1-5; unclear D gene. This CDR3 region has 11 residues. Trimming took off 6 bases at V and 9 bases at J, with 9 bases between the two ends. The germline CDR1 and CDR2 sequences are MNHEY and SVGAGI. CDR3 coding DNA: TGTGCCAGCAGCCTCCCTAGGCCCCAGCATTTT. As protein: CASSLPRPQHF.